This T cell receptor beta chain was documented in a study of T-cell memory formation after mild COVID-19. This CDR3 is 12 amino acids long. Trimming took off 7 bases at V and 2 bases at J, with 8 bases between the two ends. The germline V gene encodes CDR1 SQVTM and CDR2 ANQGSEA. Notes on the study in general: Memory cells collected pre-infection included some clones that later responded, suggesting cross-reactive memory joined. Contracting clones from day 15 to 85 showed balanced CD4/CD8; later expanders favored CD4+. The study found contracting CD4+ clones mainly in CM and EM and contracting CD8+ clones in EMRA.

Each CDR3 protein is one row after TCRdb ran MiXCR on the 5' RACE reads. The profile shows about 180,000 distinct CDR3 sequences, around 16% of them singletons. This clonotype was observed a handful of times. What it binds is unknown. This clonotype originated in an adult woman who had mild COVID-19 (a few samples of this study predate the infection). Cell type and time point are not known. Specimen: PBMCs or a T cell subset sorted from them (not recorded which). V gene TRBV29-1 combines with J gene TRBJ2-2; D call uncertain. CDR3 amino acids: CSADANTGELFF. DNA of the CDR3: TGCAGCGCGGACGCCAACACCGGGGAGCTGTTTTTT.